This section outlines one T cell receptor (beta chain) sequence together with its context. The study ran its PCR with 60 Vbeta and 13 Jbeta primers. Profiled with immunoSEQ multiplex PCR; TCRdb holds only in-frame clones, not every one. The sample includes around 170,000 clones, approximately 80% seen only once; the top ten take more than 1.5%. CDR3 length: 12 residues. CDR1 SGHNT and CDR2 YYREEE come from the germline V gene (reference sequence). The V end was cut by 3 bases, the J end by 9 bases, with 12 bases between. The sample belongs to a study of cytomegalovirus exposure and HLA in healthy donors.

The receptor was derived from a woman aged 18-35 years in good health and CMV-seronegative. The chain is built from TRBV5-4 and TRBJ1-1; maybe TRBD1 (6 bases). The specimen was PBMCs. The CDR3 coding sequence is TGTGCCAGCAGCTCTCCTGGGGGCAAAGCTTTCTTT. It is translated as CASSSPGGKAFF.